These T cell receptor beta chains were read from a single sample in a study of metastatic and nonmetastatic thyroid tumors. TCRdb re-called the PCR reads through MiXCR. Seen here are 30,000 to 45,000 clones, less than 25% observed once, and the top ten hold roughly 16%. The sample taken for sequencing was blood. The receptors derive from a female donor with papillary thyroid cancer or a benign thyroid nodule (not recorded which). Some clones in this sample may be carry-over from other donors' samples. The CDR3 runs from the conserved cysteine through the conserved F or W. A D gene is named only where the DNA matches it firmly. Clone sizes are given selectively: once, few, many, or a class where the clone is expanded.

V	size	J	D	CDR3	DNA
TRBV6-1	many	TRBJ1-5	TRBD1	CASSPPGQANQPQHF	TGTGCCAGCAGTCCGCCGGGACAGGCGAATCAGCCCCAGCATTTT
TRBV5-1	-	TRBJ1-4	-	CASSLRDVGEGEKLFF	TGCGCCAGCAGCTTGAGGGATGTGGGGGAAGGAGAAAAACTGTTTTTT
TRBV6-1	medium-sized	TRBJ2-7	TRBD1	CAIERTGLRLGQYF	TGTGCCATCGAACGGACAGGGCTACGTCTGGGGCAGTACTTC
TRBV6-1	many	TRBJ2-3	-	CASKGGGLTDTQYF	TGTGCCAGCAAGGGGGGGGGGTTGACAGATACGCAGTATTTT
TRBV4-1	-	TRBJ2-5	-	CASSQRDSQTQYF	TGCGCCAGCAGCCAACGGGACTCACAGACCCAGTACTTC
TRBV3-1	few	TRBJ2-1	TRBD2	CASSQAASGIEYNEQFF	TGTGCCAGCAGCCAAGCGGCTAGCGGGATTGAATACAATGAGCAGTTCTTC
TRBV7-6	-	TRBJ2-1	-	CASSLEAGGRNEQFF	TGTGCCAGCAGCTTAGAGGCTGGAGGGAGGAATGAGCAGTTCTTC
TRBV11-2	many	TRBJ1-4	-	CASSSGRLELFF	TGTGCCAGCAGCTCGGGAAGATTGGAACTGTTTTTT
TRBV20-1	-	TRBJ1-2	-	CSARDLNRAGGYTF	TGCAGTGCTAGAGATTTAAACAGGGCAGGGGGCTACACCTTC
TRBV2	-	TRBJ1-1	-	CASRLEAGNTEDFF	TGTGCCAGCAGACTCGAGGCAGGGAACACTGAAGATTTCTTT
TRBV6-4	many	TRBJ2-5	TRBD2	CASSDSGGGRARTRTQYF	TGTGCCAGCAGTGACTCGGGGGGTGGGAGGGCAAGGACGAGGACCCAGTACTTC
TRBV6-1	-	TRBJ1-2	TRBD1	CASNRQGAVFDGYTF	TGTGCCAGCAATCGACAGGGGGCAGTCTTCGATGGCTACACCTTC
TRBV12-3/TRBV12-4	many	TRBJ2-3	-	CASSARQLGTDTQYF	TGTGCCAGCAGTGCCCGACAGTTAGGTACAGATACGCAGTATTTT
TRBV12-3/TRBV12-4	few	TRBJ2-2	-	CASSFGTGELFF	TGTGCCAGCAGTTTTGGGACCGGGGAGCTGTTTTTT
TRBV6-1	few	TRBJ2-1	TRBD1	CASRDRGHEQFF	TGTGCCAGCAGAGACAGGGGGCATGAGCAGTTCTTC
TRBV4-1	many	TRBJ2-2	-	CASSQERSSTGELFF	TGCGCCAGCAGCCAAGAAAGGAGCAGCACCGGGGAGCTGTTTTTT
TRBV2	many	TRBJ2-3	TRBD2	CASRLTAGGSDTQYF	TGTGCCAGCCGACTCACAGCGGGAGGGTCAGATACGCAGTATTTT
TRBV28	medium-sized	TRBJ1-1	-	CASSSPTGNTEAFF	TGTGCCAGCAGTTCCCCGACGGGGAACACTGAAGCTTTCTTT